A selection of T cell receptor beta chains follows, all from one sample in a study of metastatic and nonmetastatic thyroid tumors. TCRdb reanalyzed the PCR reads via MiXCR. The sample shows around 24,000 clones, roughly 20% of them seen only once. The sample comprised blood. These receptors came from a male donor with papillary thyroid cancer or a benign thyroid nodule (not recorded which). Some clones in this sample may be carry-over from other donors' samples. Both conserved end residues are part of each CDR3.

v_call	cdr3_aa
TRBV5-1	CASHQREPGGPWETQYF
TRBV6-1	CASSGTGALSYEQYF
TRBV27	CASSFEHSYTGELFF
TRBV20-1	CSALPTGRGRDNEQFF
TRBV6-1	CASRTGQLDTEAFF
TRBV5-1	CASSLGAPTYNSPLHF
TRBV20-1	CSARTVGAPTGELFF
TRBV10-3	CAISDSGARSEQGYTF
TRBV20-1	CSARGGPGNEQFF
TRBV7-9	CASSLTNTGELFF
TRBV6-1	CASNRRGSVTGELFF
TRBV6-4	CASSPKNTGELFF
TRBV5-1	CASSRDRFAANEQFF
TRBV20-1	CSANGGLESF